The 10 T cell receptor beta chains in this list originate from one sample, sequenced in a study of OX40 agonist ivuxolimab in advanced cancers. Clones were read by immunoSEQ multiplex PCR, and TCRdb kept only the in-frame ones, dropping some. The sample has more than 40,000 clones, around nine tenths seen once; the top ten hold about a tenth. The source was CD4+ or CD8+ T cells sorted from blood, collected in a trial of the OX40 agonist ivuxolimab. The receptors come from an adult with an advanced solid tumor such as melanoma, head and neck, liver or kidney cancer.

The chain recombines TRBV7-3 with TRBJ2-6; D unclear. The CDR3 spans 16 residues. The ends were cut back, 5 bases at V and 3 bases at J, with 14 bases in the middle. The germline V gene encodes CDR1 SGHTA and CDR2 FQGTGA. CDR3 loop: CASSPNPGGGANVLTF. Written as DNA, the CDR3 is TGTGCCAGCAGCCCAAACCCGGGTGGTGGGGCCAACGTCCTGACTTTC.

This CDR3 is CSVEGGTGAYEQYF. DNA of the CDR3: TGCAGCGTTGAGGGGGGGACAGGAGCCTACGAGCAGTACTTC. The rearrangement links TRBV29-1 to TRBJ2-7; a weak D match, TRBD1 (8 bases). The germline V gene encodes CDR1 SQVTM and CDR2 ANQGSEA. Trimming cost V 3 bases and J 2 bases, with 14 bases left between them. The CDR3 contains 14 residues.

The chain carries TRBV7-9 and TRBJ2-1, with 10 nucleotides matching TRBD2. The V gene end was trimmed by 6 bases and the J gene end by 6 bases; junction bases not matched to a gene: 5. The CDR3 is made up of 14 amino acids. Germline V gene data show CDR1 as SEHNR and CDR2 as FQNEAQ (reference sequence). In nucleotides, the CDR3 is TGTGCCAGCAGATGGCTAGCGGGAGTCAATGAGCAGTTCTTC. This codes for CASRWLAGVNEQFF.

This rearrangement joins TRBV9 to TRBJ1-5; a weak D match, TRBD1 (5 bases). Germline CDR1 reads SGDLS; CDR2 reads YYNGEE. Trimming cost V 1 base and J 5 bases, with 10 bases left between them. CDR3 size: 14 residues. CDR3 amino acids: CASSVFGGDQPQHF. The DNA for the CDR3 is TGTGCCAGCAGCGTATTTGGGGGGGATCAGCCCCAGCATTTT.

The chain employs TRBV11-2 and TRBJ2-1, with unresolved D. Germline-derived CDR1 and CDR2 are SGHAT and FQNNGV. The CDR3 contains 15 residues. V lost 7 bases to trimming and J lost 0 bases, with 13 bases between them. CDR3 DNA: TGTGCCAGCAATCCGACCTCTAGCTCCTACAATGAGCAGTTCTTC. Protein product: CASNPTSSSYNEQFF.

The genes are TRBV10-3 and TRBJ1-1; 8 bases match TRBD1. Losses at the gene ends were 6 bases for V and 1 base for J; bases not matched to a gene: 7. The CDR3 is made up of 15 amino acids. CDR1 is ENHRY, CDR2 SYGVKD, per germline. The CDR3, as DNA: TGTGCCATCAGCCTGGGACAGGAGAAGAACACTGAAGCTTTCTTT. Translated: CAISLGQEKNTEAFF.

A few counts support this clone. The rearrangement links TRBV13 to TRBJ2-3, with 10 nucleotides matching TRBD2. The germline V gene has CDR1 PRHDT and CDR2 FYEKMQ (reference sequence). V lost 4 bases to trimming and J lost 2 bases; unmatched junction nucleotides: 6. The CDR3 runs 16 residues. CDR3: CASSSYGLADTDTQYF. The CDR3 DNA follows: TGTGCCAGCAGCTCCTACGGACTAGCGGACACAGATACGCAGTATTTT.

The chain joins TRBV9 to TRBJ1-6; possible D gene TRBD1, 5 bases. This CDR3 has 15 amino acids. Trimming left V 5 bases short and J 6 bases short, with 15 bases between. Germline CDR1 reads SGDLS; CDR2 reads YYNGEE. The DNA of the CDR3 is TGTGCCAGCAGGAGGGGAGACAGTAGTAATTCACCCCTCCACTTT. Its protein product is CASRRGDSSNSPLHF.

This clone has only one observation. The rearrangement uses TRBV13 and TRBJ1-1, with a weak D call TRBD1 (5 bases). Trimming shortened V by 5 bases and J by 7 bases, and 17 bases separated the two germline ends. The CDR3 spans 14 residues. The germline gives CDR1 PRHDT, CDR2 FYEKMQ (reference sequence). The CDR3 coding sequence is TGTGCCAGCAGCCCCGGAAACTCGGGGGATGAAGCTTTCTTT. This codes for CASSPGNSGDEAFF.

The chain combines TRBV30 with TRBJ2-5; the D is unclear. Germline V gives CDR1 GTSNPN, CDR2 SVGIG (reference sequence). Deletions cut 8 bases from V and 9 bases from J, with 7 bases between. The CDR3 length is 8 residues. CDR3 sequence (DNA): TGTGCCAGCGATTCCCAGTACTTC. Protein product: CASDSQYF.